The 5 T cell receptor beta chains below were found in one sample sequenced in a study of blood T cell repertoires in COVID-19. Some clones are missing from TCRdb's copy, which holds only in-frame ones; the method was immunoSEQ multiplex PCR. The sample shows about 62,000 clones, 76% of them seen only once. Material for sequencing was peripheral blood. All receptors come from a woman aged 45 to 65 with active or convalescent COVID-19.

V and J are TRBV12-5 and TRBJ1-1; D uncertain. The ends were cut back, 6 bases at V and 1 base at J, with 9 bases in the middle. Germline CDR1 is LGHNT and CDR2 is FRNRAP. The CDR3 is 13 amino acids. CDR3 sequence (DNA): TGTGCTAGTGGCTCGTTTCCGAACACTGAAGCTTTCTTT. Translation gives CASGSFPNTEAFF. The full variable domain, completed using reference TRBV12-5 and TRBJ1-1, is DARVTQTPRHKVTEMGQEVTMRCQPILGHNTVFWYRQTMMQGLELLAYFRNRAPLDDSGMPKDRFSAEMPDATLATLKIQPSEPRDSAVYFCASGSFPNTEAFFGQGTRLTVV.

J is TRBJ2-7 and V is TRBV6-2 or TRBV6-3; D perhaps matches TRBD2 (5 bases). CDR3 length equals 13 residues. Trimming left V 1 base short and J 3 bases short, with 7 bases between. Germline lookup yields CDR1 MNHEY and CDR2 SVGEGT. For the CDR3, the DNA is TGTGCCAGCAGTTACTTCCGGGGCTACGAGCAGTACTTC. It yields the protein CASSYFRGYEQYF.

V is TRBV7-9 and J is TRBJ1-2, with a weak D call TRBD1 (6 bases). The CDR3 extends over 14 amino acids. Germline lookup yields CDR1 SEHNR and CDR2 FQNEAQ (reference sequence). The V gene lost 5 bases and the J gene lost 0 bases, with 10 bases spanning the gap. CDR3: CASSNRTANYGYTF. The CDR3 nucleotides read TGTGCCAGCAGCAACCGGACAGCTAACTATGGCTACACCTTC.

The gene calls are TRBV5-1 and TRBJ2-1; TRBD1 aligns across 9 bases. Trimming removed 4 bases from V and 7 bases from J; junction bases left unmatched: 6. CDR1 SGHRS and CDR2 YFSETQ come from the germline V gene. CDR3 size: 14 residues. In DNA, the CDR3 is TGCGCCAGCAGCGTGGACAGGGGCTTGAATGAGCAGTTCTTC. This encodes CASSVDRGLNEQFF.

The V call is TRBV19, the J call TRBJ2-5; 8 nucleotides agree with TRBD1. Per germline, CDR1 LNHDA and CDR2 SQIVND (reference sequence). Unmatched junction bases numbered 12, after V lost 5 bases and J lost 4 bases. There are 16 residues in the CDR3. Here the CDR3 DNA reads TGTGCCAGTAGTCCCACACCCCCAGGGACAGGAGAGACCCAGTACTTC. It encodes CASSPTPPGTGETQYF.